This paragraph covers one T cell receptor (beta chain) sequence. These data belong to a study of blood T cell repertoires in COVID-19. Study-wide context: The United States, Italy and Spain supplied acute and convalescent COVID-19 samples. PBMCs, B-cell-depleted T cells, or T cells provided the cDNA or gDNA that made up the material.

Per the authors' pipeline: Using reference gene primer amplification, nucleated cell counts were estimated. Sequencing was performed with immunoSEQ multiplex PCR; in TCRdb, only in-frame clones are kept and a portion is missing. V, J and clone size were drawn from that table, and D and trimming were deduced from the DNA. This sample has roughly 500,000 clones, with 80% to 90% found just once. Enrolled during active infection, Seattle patients were then followed longitudinally. CDR3 length: 13 amino acids. Germline assignment: CDR1 MNHEY and CDR2 SMNVEV (reference sequence). J gave up 6 bases and V 7 bases, and 5 bases lay outside the gene matches.

The chain couples TRBV27 to TRBJ1-5; 8 bases agree with TRBD1. What was sequenced was peripheral blood. The clonotype originates from a man aged 18 to 30 with COVID-19, enrolled during active disease. DNA of the CDR3: TGTGCCAGCAAACAGGGGGTAAGTCAGCCCCAGCATTTT. This encodes CASKQGVSQPQHF.